This section outlines one T cell receptor beta chain sequence together with its context. Its antigen is unidentified. This sample stems from a study of radiotherapy plus CTLA-4 blockade in lung cancer. Overall study: Disease control was seen in approximately 30% of patients, objective responses in about 19%. Findings and caveats of the study: Researchers report tumor-derived TCR clones expanding in blood after radiotherapy plus ipilimumab. Response was reportedly best predicted by early blood T cell clone dynamics, with interferon-beta.

Per germline, CDR1 LNHDA and CDR2 SQIVND (reference sequence). V was trimmed by 3 bases and J by 2 bases, leaving 10 bases between them. The CDR3 runs 14 residues. Method: immunoSEQ multiplex PCR; TCRdb's copy keeps in-frame clones and lacks some. Among roughly 100,000 clones listed, over 65% were seen once. This chain connects TRBV19 to TRBJ1-2; possible D gene TRBD1, 6 bases. The sample was peripheral blood, taken from a patient treated with radiotherapy plus ipilimumab. This sequence was found in a human donor with non-small cell lung cancer that progressed on radiotherapy plus ipilimumab. Some clones in this sample may be carry-over from other donors' samples. For the CDR3, the DNA is TGTGCCAGTAGTATTCGACAGGCGAACTATGGCTACACCTTC. Translating gives CASSIRQANYGYTF.